Listed here are 6 T cell receptor beta chains from one sample, sequenced in a study of CD8 T cells in ankylosing spondylitis. TCRdb recomputed calls from the 5' RACE reads with MiXCR, one row per CDR3 protein. The sample carries roughly 700,000 distinct CDR3 sequences, roughly 19% recorded once. No antigens are known for them. General study results and limits: A motif of under 10 highly homologous TCR beta variants was seen as apparently characteristic of ankylosing spondylitis blood.

Sequenced input: blood, either unsorted or a sorted T cell fraction (not recorded which). Receptor source: a male donor with ankylosing spondylitis.

This clonotype has ten or more counts. The chain carries TRBV12-3 or TRBV12-4 and TRBJ2-1; D is unresolved. V was shortened by 4 bases and J by 4 bases, with 8 bases between the two germline ends. The CDR3 spans 13 residues. The CDR3 DNA follows: TGTGCCAGCAGTTCCCTGACTTACAATGAGCAGTTCTTC. Translating gives CASSSLTYNEQFF.

This chain links TRBV20-1 with TRBJ2-7, with 10 bases matching TRBD1. CDR3 length: 16 amino acids. Germline loops: CDR1 DFQATT, CDR2 SNEGSKA (reference sequence). V lost 3 bases and J lost 0; bases outside the gene matches: 8. In DNA, the CDR3 is TGCAGTGCTAGCCACCCCGACAGGGGGCTCTCCTACGAGCAGTACTTC. Translated, it gives CSASHPDRGLSYEQYF.

This clonotype showed up many times. V and J are TRBV20-1 and TRBJ1-3; 7 bases are a match to TRBD1. The CDR3 is made up of 13 amino acids. The V and J ends lost 4 bases and 2 bases, in that order; junction bases with no gene match: 2. The germline gives CDR1 DFQATT, CDR2 SNEGSKA (reference sequence). This chain's CDR3 is CSAITGAGNTIYF. DNA for the CDR3: TGCAGTGCTATAACAGGGGCTGGAAACACCATATATTTT.

There are a few counts of this clonotype. The J gene is TRBJ2-1, the V gene TRBV28; 12 bases fit TRBD2. Germline V gives CDR1 MDHEN, CDR2 SYDVKM. The length of the CDR3 is 16 residues. V trimming: 7 bases; J trimming: 2 bases; junction bases outside the gene matches: 6. The CDR3 nucleotides read TGTGCCAGCAAATCACCTAGCGGGAGGGCCTACAATGAGCAGTTCTTC. Translation: CASKSPSGRAYNEQFF.

Ten or more counts support this clonotype. The V call is TRBV12-3 or TRBV12-4, the J call TRBJ2-5; 7 positions match TRBD1. The CDR3 runs 15 residues. Unmatched junction bases numbered 5, after V lost 2 bases and J lost 2 bases. CDR3 region: CASSLSRQGQETQYF. DNA of the CDR3: TGTGCCAGCAGTTTAAGCCGACAGGGACAAGAGACCCAGTACTTC.

This clonotype showed up just a few times. The chain has TRBV20-1 and TRBJ2-5; 8 bases agree with TRBD2. The CDR3 runs 15 residues. The ends lost 5 bases at V and 4 bases at J; junction bases unmatched: 12. Looked up from germline, CDR1 is DFQATT and CDR2 is SNEGSKA (reference sequence). CDR3 bases: TGCAGTGCTTCCATGGTCCGGGGGGGTCTAGAGACCCAGTACTTC. It yields the protein CSASMVRGGLETQYF.